This TCR beta chain derives from a study of cytomegalovirus exposure and HLA in healthy donors. PCR used 60 Vbeta primers and 13 Jbeta primers. The assay was immunoSEQ multiplex PCR, and TCRdb's table has in-frame clones only and misses some. Here the sample spans 80,000 to 100,000 clones, roughly 77% being singletons. Regarding this clone: The antigen remains unidentified.

Study-level points and caveats: The only immune exposure information that was available was CMV serostatus. DRB1 showed the most TCR associations and HLA-C the fewest in a later analysis, as rates varied by HLA locus. About 87% or about 30% of the time was how often most TCR beta V segments were productive, according to an earlier analysis. Further analysis, carried out later, found HLA-associated TCR beta chains more clonally expanded than equally common other chains.

Sequencing was done on a sample of PBMCs. The receptor was derived from a man aged 40-55 years in good health and CMV-seronegative.

The CDR3 protein is CASSSTRGQLEQYF. DNA of the CDR3: TGTGCCAGCAGCTCGACACGGGGACAGCTCGAGCAGTACTTC. The chain uses TRBV7-9 and TRBJ2-5, with 7 bases lining up with TRBD1. Near its end, the DNA agrees better with TRBJ2-7, so the J call may be wrong. Germline lookup yields CDR1 SEHNR and CDR2 FQNEAQ (reference sequence). This CDR3 comprises 14 residues.